This TCR beta chain is from a study of cytomegalovirus exposure and HLA in healthy donors. Study-wide points: A later analysis by the authors found several of the most significant clusters apparently linked to common viral pathogens. In vitro data verified a few CMV-associated chains as specific for CMV antigens.

About this clone itself: Its antigen is not known.

The PCR made use of 60 Vbeta and 13 Jbeta primers. Data came from immunoSEQ multiplex PCR; TCRdb stores just in-frame clones and leaves some out. The table shows about 93,000 clones, with just under 80% occurring only once. This CDR3 has 13 residues. CDR1 MNHEY and CDR2 SMNVEV come from the germline V gene (reference sequence). With 0 bases removed from V and 9 bases from J, the gap between germline ends came to 9 bases. The sample comprised PBMCs. This chain joins TRBV27 and TRBJ1-5; D call uncertain. This receptor was identified in a man aged 25-45 years in good health and CMV-seronegative. The CDR3 protein is CASSLSRATPQHF. The DNA of the CDR3 is TGTGCCAGCAGTTTATCGCGAGCGACGCCCCAGCATTTT.